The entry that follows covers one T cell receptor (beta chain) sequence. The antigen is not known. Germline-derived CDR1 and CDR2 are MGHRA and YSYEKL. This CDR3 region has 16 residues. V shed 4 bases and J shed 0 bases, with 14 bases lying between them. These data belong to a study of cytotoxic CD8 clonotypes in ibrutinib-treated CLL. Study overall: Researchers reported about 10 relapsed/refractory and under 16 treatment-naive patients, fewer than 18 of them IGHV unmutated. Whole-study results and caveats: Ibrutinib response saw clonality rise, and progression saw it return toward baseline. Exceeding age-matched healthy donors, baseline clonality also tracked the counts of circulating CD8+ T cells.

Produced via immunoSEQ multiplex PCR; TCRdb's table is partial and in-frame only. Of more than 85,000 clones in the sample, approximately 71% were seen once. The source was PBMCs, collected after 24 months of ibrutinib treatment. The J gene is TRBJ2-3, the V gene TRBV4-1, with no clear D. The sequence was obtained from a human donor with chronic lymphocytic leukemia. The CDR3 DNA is TGCGCCAGCAGCCGTGGTAACGCGATTAGCACAGATACGCAGTATTTT. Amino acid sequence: CASSRGNAISTDTQYF.